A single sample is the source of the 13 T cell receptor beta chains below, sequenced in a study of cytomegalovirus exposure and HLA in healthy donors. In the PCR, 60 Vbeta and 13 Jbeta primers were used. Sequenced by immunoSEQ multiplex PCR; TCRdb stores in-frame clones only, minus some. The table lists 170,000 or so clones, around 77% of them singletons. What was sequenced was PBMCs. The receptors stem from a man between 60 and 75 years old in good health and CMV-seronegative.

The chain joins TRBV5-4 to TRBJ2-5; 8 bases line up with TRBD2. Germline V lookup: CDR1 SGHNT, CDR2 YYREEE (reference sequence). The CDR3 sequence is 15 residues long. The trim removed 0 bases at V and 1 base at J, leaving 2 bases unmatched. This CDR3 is CASSLDSGIQETQYF. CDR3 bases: TGTGCCAGCAGCTTGGATAGCGGGATCCAAGAGACCCAGTACTTC.

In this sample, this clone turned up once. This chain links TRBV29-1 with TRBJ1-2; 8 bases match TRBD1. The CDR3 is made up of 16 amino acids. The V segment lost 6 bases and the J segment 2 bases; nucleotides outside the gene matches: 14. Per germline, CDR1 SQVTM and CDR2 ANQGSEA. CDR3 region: CSVEMQDRDPNYGYTF. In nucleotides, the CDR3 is TGCAGCGTGGAGATGCAGGACAGGGACCCCAACTATGGCTACACCTTC.

CDR3 residues: CASSPGQREAFF. DNA of the CDR3: TGTGCCAGCAGCCCGGGACAGAGAGAAGCTTTCTTT. V and J are TRBV7-2 and TRBJ1-1, with 7 bases identical to TRBD1. After removal of 5 bases from V and 8 bases from J, the junction contained 5 bases not matched to a gene. CDR3 length equals 12 residues. Germline V gene lookup returns CDR1 SGHTA and CDR2 FQGNSA.

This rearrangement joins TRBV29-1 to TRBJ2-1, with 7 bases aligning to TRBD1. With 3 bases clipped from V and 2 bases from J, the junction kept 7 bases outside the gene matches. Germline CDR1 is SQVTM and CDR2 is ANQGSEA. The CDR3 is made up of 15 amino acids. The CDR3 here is CSVDGAGGPYNEQFF. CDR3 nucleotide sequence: TGCAGCGTTGACGGGGCAGGGGGTCCCTACAATGAGCAGTTCTTC.

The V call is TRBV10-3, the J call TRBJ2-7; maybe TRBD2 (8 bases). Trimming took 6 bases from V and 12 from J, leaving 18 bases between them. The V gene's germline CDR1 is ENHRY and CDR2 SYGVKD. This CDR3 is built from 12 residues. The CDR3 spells CAISRRGDSWYF. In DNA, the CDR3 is TGTGCCATCAGCCGGCGGGGGGACAGCTGGTACTTC.

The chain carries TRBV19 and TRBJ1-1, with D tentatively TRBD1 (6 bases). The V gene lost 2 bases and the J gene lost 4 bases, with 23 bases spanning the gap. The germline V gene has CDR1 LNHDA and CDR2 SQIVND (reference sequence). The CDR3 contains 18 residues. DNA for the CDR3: TGTGCCAGTAGTATACGGGCGGGTTCGGCCAGGGGCCCCACTGAAGCTTTCTTT. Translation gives CASSIRAGSARGPTEAFF.

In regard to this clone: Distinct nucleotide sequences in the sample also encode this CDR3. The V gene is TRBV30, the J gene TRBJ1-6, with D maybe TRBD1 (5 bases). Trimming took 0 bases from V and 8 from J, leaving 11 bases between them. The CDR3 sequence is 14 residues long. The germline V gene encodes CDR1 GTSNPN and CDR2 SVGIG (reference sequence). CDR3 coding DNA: TGTGCCTGGAGTGTACGATCGGGGGATTCACCCCTCCACTTT. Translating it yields CAWSVRSGDSPLHF.

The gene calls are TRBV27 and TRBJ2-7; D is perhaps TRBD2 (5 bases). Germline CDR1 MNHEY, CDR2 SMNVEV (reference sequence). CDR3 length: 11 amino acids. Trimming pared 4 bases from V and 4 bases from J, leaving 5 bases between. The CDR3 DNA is TGTGCCAGCAGTTCGGGGTACGAGCAGTACTTC. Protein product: CASSSGYEQYF.

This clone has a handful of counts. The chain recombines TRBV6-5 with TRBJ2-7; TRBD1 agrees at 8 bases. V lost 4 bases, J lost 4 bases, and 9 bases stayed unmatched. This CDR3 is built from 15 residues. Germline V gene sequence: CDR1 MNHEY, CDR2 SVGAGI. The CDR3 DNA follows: TGTGCCAGCAGTTCACAGGGGGGTTTAGGGTACGAGCAGTACTTC. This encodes CASSSQGGLGYEQYF.

DNA for the CDR3: TGCGCCAGCAGTGAGGGGGAGACTGAAGCTTTCTTT. It specifies CASSEGETEAFF. This sequence joins TRBV10-2 and TRBJ1-1; unclear D gene. Germline values: CDR1 WSHSY, CDR2 SAAADI. The CDR3 sequence is 12 residues long. V was cut by 2 bases and J by 5 bases, with 6 bases left in between.

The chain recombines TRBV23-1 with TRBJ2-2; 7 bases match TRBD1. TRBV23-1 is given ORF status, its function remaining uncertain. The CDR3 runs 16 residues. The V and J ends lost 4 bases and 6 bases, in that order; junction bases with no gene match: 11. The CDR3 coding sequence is TGCGCCAGCAGTCCCCTGGACAGGAAATCGCCCGGGGAGCTGTTTTTT. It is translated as CASSPLDRKSPGELFF.

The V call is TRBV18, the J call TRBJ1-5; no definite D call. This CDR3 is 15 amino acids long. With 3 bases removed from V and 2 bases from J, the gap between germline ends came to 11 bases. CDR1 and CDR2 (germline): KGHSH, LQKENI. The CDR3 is CASSPTDGGNQPQHF. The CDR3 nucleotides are TGTGCCAGCTCACCTACTGACGGGGGCAATCAGCCCCAGCATTTT.

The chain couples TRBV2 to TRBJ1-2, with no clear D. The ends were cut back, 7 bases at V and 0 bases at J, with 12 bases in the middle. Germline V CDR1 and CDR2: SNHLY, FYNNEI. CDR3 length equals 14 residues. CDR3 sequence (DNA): TGTGCCAGCATCACTGGGCAGTCTAACTATGGCTACACCTTC. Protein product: CASITGQSNYGYTF. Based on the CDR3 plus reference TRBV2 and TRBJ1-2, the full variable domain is EPEVTQTPSHQVTQMGQEVILRCVPISNHLYFYWYRQILGQKVEFLVSFYNNEISEKSEIFDDQFSVERPDGSNFTLKIRSTKLEDSAMYFCASITGQSNYGYTFGSGTRLTVV.